This T cell receptor (beta chain) was documented in a study of blood T cell repertoires in COVID-19. For the study at large: There were acute and convalescent COVID-19 samples, and they came from the United States, Italy and Spain.

The CDR3 has 18 residues. V lost 5 bases to trimming and J lost 6 bases; unmatched junction nucleotides: 17. Germline V gives CDR1 LNHDA, CDR2 SQIVND (reference sequence). Assignments of participants to cohorts depended upon their own reported clinical history. Profiled with immunoSEQ multiplex PCR; TCRdb holds only in-frame clones, not every one. In the table there are fewer than 300,000 clones, roughly 90% of which are singletons. The sequence was obtained from a woman younger than 45 who had recovered from COVID-19. The rearrangement uses TRBV19 and TRBJ2-1, with 9 bases lining up with TRBD1. The sequencing sample was made of PBMCs or T cells enriched from blood (not recorded which). The CDR3 sequence is CASSANLPGTGRGNEQFF. The CDR3 DNA is TGTGCCAGTAGTGCAAATCTCCCCGGGACAGGGCGCGGCAATGAGCAGTTCTTC.